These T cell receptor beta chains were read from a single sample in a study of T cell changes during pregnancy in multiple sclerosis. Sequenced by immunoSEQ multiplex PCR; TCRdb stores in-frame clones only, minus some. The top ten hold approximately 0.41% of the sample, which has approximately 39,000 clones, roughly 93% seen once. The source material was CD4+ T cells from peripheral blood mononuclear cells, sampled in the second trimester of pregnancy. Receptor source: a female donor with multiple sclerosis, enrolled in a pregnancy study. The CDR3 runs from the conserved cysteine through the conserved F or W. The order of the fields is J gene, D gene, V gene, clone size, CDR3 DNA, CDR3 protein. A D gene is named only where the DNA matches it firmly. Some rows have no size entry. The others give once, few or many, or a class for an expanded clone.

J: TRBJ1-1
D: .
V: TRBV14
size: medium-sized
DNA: TGTGCCAGCAGCCAAGTTCCCGGGACAATGAACACTGAAGCTTTCTTT
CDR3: CASSQVPGTMNTEAFF

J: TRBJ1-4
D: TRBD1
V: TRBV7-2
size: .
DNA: TGTGCCAGCAGCTTGGACAGGTCAAATGAAAAACTGTTTTTT
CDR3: CASSLDRSNEKLFF

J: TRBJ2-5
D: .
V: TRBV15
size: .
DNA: TGTGCCACCAGCAATCCGGGGGAGAGGGTCCAAGAGACCCAGTACTTC
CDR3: CATSNPGERVQETQYF

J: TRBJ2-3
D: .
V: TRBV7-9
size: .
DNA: TGTGCCAGCAGCTTGAAAAGGGAGTGGAGCACAGATACGCAGTATTTT
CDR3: CASSLKREWSTDTQYF

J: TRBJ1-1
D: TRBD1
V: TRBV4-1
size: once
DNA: TGCGCCAGCAGCCAACTACAGGGGAGTGATGGCACTGAAGCTTTCTTT
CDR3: CASSQLQGSDGTEAFF

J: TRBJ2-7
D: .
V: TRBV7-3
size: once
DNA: TGTGCCAGCAGCTTATACATATCCTACGAGCAGTACTTC
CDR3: CASSLYISYEQYF

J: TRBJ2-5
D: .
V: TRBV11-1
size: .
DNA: TGTGCCAGCAGCCTAGGTTATGGAGGAGGAGGGCGTCAAGAGACCCAGTACTTC
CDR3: CASSLGYGGGGRQETQYF

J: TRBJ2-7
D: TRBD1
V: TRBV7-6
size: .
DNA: TGTGCCAGCAGGAAGCGACAGGGGGCAGGGTACGAGCAGTACTTC
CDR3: CASRKRQGAGYEQYF

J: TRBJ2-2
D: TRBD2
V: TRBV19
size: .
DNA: TGTGCCAGTACCTCCCTGAGGACTAGCGGGAGGGGGGACACCGGGGAGCTGTTTTTT
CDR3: CASTSLRTSGRGDTGELFF

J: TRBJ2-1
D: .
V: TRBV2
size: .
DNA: TGTGCCAGCTCCCAAAATTGGGGGGTTGAGCAGTTCTTC
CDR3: CASSQNWGVEQFF

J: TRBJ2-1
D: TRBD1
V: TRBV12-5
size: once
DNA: TGTGCTAGCTGCACCGGGACAGGGAGTAATGAGCAGTTCTTC
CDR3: CASCTGTGSNEQFF

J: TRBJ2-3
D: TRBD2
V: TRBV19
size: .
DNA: TGTGCCAGTAGATATTCTAGCGGGGTAAGCACAGATACGCAGTATTTT
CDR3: CASRYSSGVSTDTQYF

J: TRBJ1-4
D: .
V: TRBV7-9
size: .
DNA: TGTGCCAGCAGTTACCAGGGGAGTGAAAAACTGTTTTTT
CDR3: CASSYQGSEKLFF

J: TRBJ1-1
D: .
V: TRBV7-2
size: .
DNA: TGTGCCAGCAGCGTTGTTAGGAGCACTGAAGCTTTCTTT
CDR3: CASSVVRSTEAFF

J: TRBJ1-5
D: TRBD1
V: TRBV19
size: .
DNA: TGTGCCAGTAGTATAGAGGGGGGACAGGGTCGAACCGCCCGTTATCAGCCCCAGCATTTT
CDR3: CASSIEGGQGRTARYQPQHF

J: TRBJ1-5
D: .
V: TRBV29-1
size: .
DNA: TGCAGCGTTAAAACTACAGGGAACAATCAGCCCCAGCATTTT
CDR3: CSVKTTGNNQPQHF

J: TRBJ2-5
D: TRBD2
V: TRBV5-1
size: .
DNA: TGCGCCAGCAGCTTTGGGCTAGCGGGGTCGACCCAGTACTTC
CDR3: CASSFGLAGSTQYF

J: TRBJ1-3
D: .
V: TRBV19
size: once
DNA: TGTGCCAGTAGACCAGGGGCTGGAAACACCATATATTTT
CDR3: CASRPGAGNTIYF

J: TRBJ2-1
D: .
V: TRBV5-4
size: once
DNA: TGTGCCAGCAGCTTTTCTCTCGGGGTGGAGTCCTACAATGAGCAGTTCTTC
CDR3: CASSFSLGVESYNEQFF

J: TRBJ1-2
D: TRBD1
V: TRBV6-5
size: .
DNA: TGTGCCAGCAGATCGGACAGGGCGGGCGGCTACACCTTC
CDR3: CASRSDRAGGYTF

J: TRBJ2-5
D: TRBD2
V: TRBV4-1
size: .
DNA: TGCGCCAGCAGCCAAGCAGGGACTAATCAAGAGACCCAGTACTTC
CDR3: CASSQAGTNQETQYF

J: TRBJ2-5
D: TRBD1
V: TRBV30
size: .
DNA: TGTGCCTGGGGGTCAGGACAGGGAAATGCAGAGACCCAGTACTTC
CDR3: CAWGSGQGNAETQYF

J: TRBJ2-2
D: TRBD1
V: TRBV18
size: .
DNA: TGTGCCAGCTCGGGACAGACGAACACCGGGGAGCTGTTTTTT
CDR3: CASSGQTNTGELFF

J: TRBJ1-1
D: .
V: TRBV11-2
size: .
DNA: TGTGCCAGCAGCTTAGACCCCGGGTCGGGCACTGAAGCTTTCTTT
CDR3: CASSLDPGSGTEAFF

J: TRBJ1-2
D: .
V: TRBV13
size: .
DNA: TGTGCCAGCAGCTTCTTGACGGGATTGGGTAACTATGGCTACACCTTC
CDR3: CASSFLTGLGNYGYTF

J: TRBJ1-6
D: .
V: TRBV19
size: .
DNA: TGTGCCAGTAGTACCCGACAGAGACCCAATTCACCCCTCCACTTT
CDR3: CASSTRQRPNSPLHF

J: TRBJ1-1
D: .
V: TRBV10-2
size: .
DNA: TGCGCCAGCAGAATGACAGGATCGAACACTGAAGCTTTCTTT
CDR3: CASRMTGSNTEAFF

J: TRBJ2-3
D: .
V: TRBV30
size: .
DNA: TGTGCCTGGAGCAGGGGAACAGATACGCAGTATTTT
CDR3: CAWSRGTDTQYF

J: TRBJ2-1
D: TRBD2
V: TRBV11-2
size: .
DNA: TGTGCCAGCAGCTTAGGACTAGCGGGGGGGAGCTCCTACAATGAGCAGTTCTTC
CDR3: CASSLGLAGGSSYNEQFF

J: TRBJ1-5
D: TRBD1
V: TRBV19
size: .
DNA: TGTGCCAGTAGAACAGGGGGAAATGAGCCCCAGCATTTT
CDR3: CASRTGGNEPQHF